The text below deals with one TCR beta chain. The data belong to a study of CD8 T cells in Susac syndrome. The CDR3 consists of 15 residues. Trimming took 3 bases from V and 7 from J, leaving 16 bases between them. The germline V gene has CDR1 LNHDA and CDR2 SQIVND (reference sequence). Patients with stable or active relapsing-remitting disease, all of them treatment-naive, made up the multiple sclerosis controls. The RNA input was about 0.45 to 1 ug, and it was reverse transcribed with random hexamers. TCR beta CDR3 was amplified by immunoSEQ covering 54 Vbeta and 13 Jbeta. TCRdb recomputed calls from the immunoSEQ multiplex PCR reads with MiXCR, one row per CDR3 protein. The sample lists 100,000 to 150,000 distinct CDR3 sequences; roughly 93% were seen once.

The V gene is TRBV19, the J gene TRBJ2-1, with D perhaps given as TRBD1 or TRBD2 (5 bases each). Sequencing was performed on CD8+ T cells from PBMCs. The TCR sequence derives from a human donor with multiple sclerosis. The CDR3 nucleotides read TGTGCCAGTAGTATCCTGGGGACCTCCTGGAATGAGCAGTTCTTC. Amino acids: CASSILGTSWNEQFF.